These 3 T cell receptor beta chains originate from one sample sequenced in a study of blood T cell repertoires in COVID-19. Method: immunoSEQ multiplex PCR; TCRdb's copy keeps in-frame clones and lacks some. The sample includes about 160,000 clones, roughly 91% of them seen just once. The sequenced material came from peripheral blood. The receptors were sampled from a woman between 45 and 65 years old with acute or convalescent COVID-19.

The chain is built from TRBV7-3 and TRBJ1-1; no clear D. The germline V gene has CDR1 SGHTA and CDR2 FQGTGA. This CDR3 has 13 amino acids. V was pared by 5 bases and J by 10 bases, with 17 bases between. The CDR3, as DNA: TGTGCCAGCAGCCCCCACGGTACCGGTGGAGCTTTCTTT. Its protein product is CASSPHGTGGAFF.

This clone was observed once. The J gene is TRBJ1-2, the V gene TRBV7-2, with a weak D call TRBD1 (6 bases). Looked up from germline, CDR1 is SGHTA and CDR2 is FQGNSA. The CDR3 runs to 15 residues. Deletions cut 1 base from V and 4 bases from J, with 13 bases between. The CDR3 coding sequence is TGTGCCAGCAGCTTAGGACAGGCACTACTCTATGGCTACACCTTC. Translating gives CASSLGQALLYGYTF.

CDR3 amino acids: CASGFRIANSGNTIYF. The CDR3 bases are TGTGCTAGTGGTTTCCGAATAGCCAACTCTGGAAACACCATATATTTT. The chain recombines TRBV12-5 with TRBJ1-3; no definite D call. Germline V CDR1 and CDR2: LGHNT, FRNRAP. The CDR3 is 16 residues long. The V gene lost 3 bases and the J gene lost 0 bases, with 12 bases spanning the gap.